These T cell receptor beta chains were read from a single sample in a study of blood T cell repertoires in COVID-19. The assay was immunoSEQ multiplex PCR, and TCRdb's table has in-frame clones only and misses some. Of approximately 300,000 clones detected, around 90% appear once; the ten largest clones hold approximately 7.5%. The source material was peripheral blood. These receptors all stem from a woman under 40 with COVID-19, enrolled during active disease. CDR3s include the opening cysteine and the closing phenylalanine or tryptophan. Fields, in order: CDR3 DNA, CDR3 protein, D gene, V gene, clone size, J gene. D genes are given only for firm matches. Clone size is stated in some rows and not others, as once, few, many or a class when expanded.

TGTGCCAGCTCAGTGGGGACAGGGGGTTACGAGCAGTACTTC,CASSVGTGGYEQYF,TRBD1,TRBV18,few,TRBJ2-7
TGTGCCTGGAGCTCTGACAGGGGCCGCGAAAAACTGTTTTTT,CAWSSDRGREKLFF,TRBD1,TRBV30,once,TRBJ1-4
TGTGCCAGCAGCTCGACAGGTCTGGGTGGCTACACCTTC,CASSSTGLGGYTF,-,TRBV7-9,-,TRBJ1-2
TGTGCCATCAGAAGGACTAGCGGGAGTTACGAGCAGTACTTC,CAIRRTSGSYEQYF,TRBD2,TRBV10-3,-,TRBJ2-7
TGTGCAGACGGACAGGGGCAAGGTGAAGCTTTCTTT,CADGQGQGEAFF,TRBD1,TRBV12-3/TRBV12-4,-,TRBJ1-1
TGTGCCAGCAGACCGAACAGGGAAGGTGGCTACACCTTC,CASRPNREGGYTF,-,TRBV7-2,-,TRBJ1-2
TGTGCCAGCAGTGAAGGGGGTGGGACAACATCAGGCGAGCAGTACTTC,CASSEGGGTTSGEQYF,-,TRBV2,-,TRBJ2-7
TGTGCCAGCAGACCGCCGACAGGGGTGAACACTGAAGCTTTCTTT,CASRPPTGVNTEAFF,TRBD1,TRBV28,few,TRBJ1-1
TGTGCCAGCAGCCTACAGGGGTCGGACACCGGGGAGCTGTTTTTT,CASSLQGSDTGELFF,TRBD1,TRBV7-6,-,TRBJ2-2
TGTGCCAGCAGCTTTCTCGGACAGGGGGATGGCTACACCTTC,CASSFLGQGDGYTF,TRBD1,TRBV7-2,-,TRBJ1-2
TGTGCCAGCTCAGAACAGGGGAACCCCTACGAGCAGTACTTC,CASSEQGNPYEQYF,TRBD1,TRBV18,-,TRBJ2-7
TGTGCCTGGAGTACCCGACTAGCGGGAGAGGGGAATGAGCAGTTCTTC,CAWSTRLAGEGNEQFF,TRBD2,TRBV30,-,TRBJ2-1
TGTGCCAGCAGCCAACTCAGCGGGAGGTACAATGAGCAGTTCTTC,CASSQLSGRYNEQFF,TRBD2,TRBV14,-,TRBJ2-1
TGTGCCAGCAGTCCCGAACCCCCCGGGACAGGGGACGAGCAGTACTTC,CASSPEPPGTGDEQYF,TRBD1,TRBV25-1,-,TRBJ2-7
TGTGCCAGTAGTATAGTGTTTCGAGACTACAATGAGCAGTTCTTC,CASSIVFRDYNEQFF,-,TRBV19,-,TRBJ2-1
TGCGCCAGCAGCTTGGGTCGGGACAGTCATGAAGCTTTCTTT,CASSLGRDSHEAFF,TRBD1,TRBV5-1,-,TRBJ1-1
TGTGCCAGCAGCCAGACGGGGTATAGCAATCAGCCCCAGCATTTT,CASSQTGYSNQPQHF,-,TRBV7-6,-,TRBJ1-5
TGCGCCAGCAGCTTGGCAGGGGTAAATTCCTACGAGCAGTACTTC,CASSLAGVNSYEQYF,-,TRBV5-1,few,TRBJ2-7
TGTGCCAGCAGCTTGATGGGGGCCTTTAATGAAAAACTGTTTTTT,CASSLMGAFNEKLFF,-,TRBV11-2,-,TRBJ1-4
TGTGCCAGCAGCACTCTACAGGGGCAGGGCACAGATACGCAGTATTTT,CASSTLQGQGTDTQYF,TRBD1,TRBV5-6,-,TRBJ2-3
TGTGCCAGCAGCTTAGGGACTAGCGGGCCCGGGGAGCTGTTTTTT,CASSLGTSGPGELFF,TRBD2,TRBV7-9,-,TRBJ2-2
TGTGCCAGCAGCTTGGCGGCCGGAGTCGGGGAGCTGTTTTTT,CASSLAAGVGELFF,-,TRBV7-9,few,TRBJ2-2
TGTGCCAGTAGTACCCTCAGTGGCAATCAGCCCCAGCATTTT,CASSTLSGNQPQHF,-,TRBV19,-,TRBJ1-5
TGTGCCAGCAGCCCACGGGACAGGGTGGACGGGGAGCTGTTTTTT,CASSPRDRVDGELFF,TRBD1,TRBV6-5,-,TRBJ2-2
TGTGCCAGCAGCCAACCCACGGGGGGAGGGCACAACAATGAGCAGTTCTTC,CASSQPTGGGHNNEQFF,TRBD2,TRBV4-2,-,TRBJ2-1
TGTGCCAGCAGCCGGAGGGGACAGGGAGACGAAAAACTGTTTTTT,CASSRRGQGDEKLFF,TRBD1,TRBV5-4,once,TRBJ1-4
TGTGCCAGCAGCCCCGGACTAGCGGCCTCCTACGAGCAGTACTTC,CASSPGLAASYEQYF,TRBD2,TRBV5-5,-,TRBJ2-7
TGTGCCAGCAGCCTCCAACTAGCGGAAGGGCCGAGGGAGCAGTTCTTC,CASSLQLAEGPREQFF,TRBD2,TRBV7-9,-,TRBJ2-1
TGTGCCTGGAAGTTAGCGGGCGGGAGAGGATCCTACAATGAGCAGTTCTTC,CAWKLAGGRGSYNEQFF,TRBD2,TRBV30,once,TRBJ2-1
TGTGCCAGCAGCTTGGCCGGGGGGGTACAAGAGACCCAGTACTTC,CASSLAGGVQETQYF,TRBD2,TRBV5-4,few,TRBJ2-5
TGCGCCAGCAGCTTGGGACAGTCAGCAACTAATGAAAAACTGTTTTTT,CASSLGQSATNEKLFF,-,TRBV5-1,-,TRBJ1-4
TGTGCCATCACTCTGACAGGGGACATGGAGACCCAGTACTTC,CAITLTGDMETQYF,TRBD1,TRBV10-3,once,TRBJ2-5
TGTGCCAGCAGTCCGCTGCAGGGGCCGTCGGCGGAGCAGTACTTC,CASSPLQGPSAEQYF,-,TRBV6-5,-,TRBJ2-7
TGTGCCAGCAGCTTGGTCGTGACTAGCGGACACAATGAGCAGTTCTTC,CASSLVVTSGHNEQFF,TRBD2,TRBV5-4,-,TRBJ2-1
TGTGCCAGTAGTATGAGCAATAGCGGGGCCACCTACGAGCAGTACTTC,CASSMSNSGATYEQYF,TRBD2,TRBV19,-,TRBJ2-7
TGTGCCAGCAGTTACCCAGGGGCACGCCACGAGCAGTACTTC,CASSYPGARHEQYF,-,TRBV6-5,-,TRBJ2-7
TGTGCCAGCAGCTTTGTAGATGAGCAGTTCTTC,CASSFVDEQFF,-,TRBV5-8,once,TRBJ2-1
TGTGCCAGCAGTGAGTACCTAGCGAACTACGAGCAGTACTTC,CASSEYLANYEQYF,-,TRBV2,few,TRBJ2-7
TGTGCCAGCAGCTCCCGACTCCGCCCGGTGGGTGGGAACACTGAAGCTTTCTTT,CASSSRLRPVGGNTEAFF,-,TRBV5-4,-,TRBJ1-1
TGCGCCAGCAGCTTGCGACTCTCGCGCGAGCAGTACTTC,CASSLRLSREQYF,-,TRBV5-1,-,TRBJ2-7
TGTGCCAGCAGCCAAATCAGGCCAGGCGACGGGGAGCTGTTTTTT,CASSQIRPGDGELFF,-,TRBV3-1/TRBV3-2,-,TRBJ2-2
TGTGCCAGCAGCTTGGGGACAGGAGGCACAGATACGCAGTATTTT,CASSLGTGGTDTQYF,TRBD1,TRBV5-4,-,TRBJ2-3
TGTGCCAGCAGCTTAGCGGGCATAGCGGGGGATTTCACAGATACGCAGTATTTT,CASSLAGIAGDFTDTQYF,TRBD2,TRBV7-2,-,TRBJ2-3
TGCGCCAGCAGCGATCCCAGGACAGGGCACACTGAAGCTTTCTTT,CASSDPRTGHTEAFF,TRBD1,TRBV5-1,-,TRBJ1-1
TGTGCCAGCAGTCGGACTAGTAATGAGCAGTTCTTC,CASSRTSNEQFF,TRBD2,TRBV6-5,-,TRBJ2-1
TGTGCCAGCCTGCGTAGGGGGACAATTTATGAAAAACTGTTTTTT,CASLRRGTIYEKLFF,-,TRBV25-1,-,TRBJ1-4
TGCGCCAGCAGTCTAGAAGGGCAGGGCTACCTTCGGGAGACCCAGTACTTC,CASSLEGQGYLRETQYF,-,TRBV23-1,-,TRBJ2-5
TGTGCCAGCAGTGTCGTCGGACTAGCGGGAGACAACTACGAGCAGTACTTC,CASSVVGLAGDNYEQYF,TRBD2,TRBV6-4,-,TRBJ2-7
TGTGCCAGCAGTGTCGGGACAGGGTACACCGGGGAGCTGTTTTTT,CASSVGTGYTGELFF,TRBD1,TRBV6-4,-,TRBJ2-2
TGTGCCAGCAGACCTAGCTCTGGAAACACCATATATTTT,CASRPSSGNTIYF,-,TRBV27,once,TRBJ1-3
TGTGCCAGCAGCTTAGTAGGCAGGATAAATGAAAAACTGTTTTTT,CASSLVGRINEKLFF,-,TRBV7-2,-,TRBJ1-4
TGTGCCAGCAGCTTTTTCGGCGGAATTACGTACGAGCAGTACTTC,CASSFFGGITYEQYF,-,TRBV11-2,few,TRBJ2-7
TGTGCCATCAGTGAGTCCAGCGGGGAGACCCAGTACTTC,CAISESSGETQYF,-,TRBV10-3,-,TRBJ2-5
TGCGCCAGCCGCGCTACGGGAAAGACCACTGAAGCTTTCTTT,CASRATGKTTEAFF,-,TRBV10-2,-,TRBJ1-1